This T cell receptor beta chain was recovered during a study of blood T cell repertoires in COVID-19. Across the whole study: Samples came from the United States, Italy and Spain, spanning acute and convalescent COVID-19. The analysed material was cDNA or gDNA that came from T cells, B-cell-depleted T cells, or PBMCs.

The V end was cut by 3 bases, the J end by 3 bases, with 12 bases between. CDR1 is LGHDT and CDR2 is YNNKEL in the germline V gene (reference sequence). The CDR3 is 14 residues long. As processed by the authors: Amplifying reference gene primers gave estimates of nucleated cell counts. The method was immunoSEQ multiplex PCR; TCRdb's version includes in-frame clones alone and lacks a portion of them. The V and J calls and clone size come from that table; D and trimming were worked out from the DNA. The sample carries approximately 470,000 clones, approximately 83% recorded once. Material for sequencing was peripheral blood. This chain links TRBV3-1 (or the pseudogene TRBV3-2) with TRBJ2-7, with D possibly TRBD2 on 5 matching bases. This sequence was found in a human donor in a cohort sampled during active COVID-19. CDR3 region: CASSHRTSIYEQYF. The CDR3 DNA reads as TGTGCCAGCAGCCATAGGACTTCCATCTACGAGCAGTACTTC.